A single sample is the source of the 21 T cell receptor beta chains below, sequenced in a study of vaccination and CD4 T cells after COVID-19. Specified treatment: roughly ten-day PBMC culture with coronavirus spike peptide pools or control peptides (ViraFEST assay). One should note that the unexposed donor's CD4+ T cells were collected before the COVID-19 pandemic (2011-2018). Sequence data for DNA of cultured CD4+ T cells were generated by the Oncomine TCR Beta short-read assay. TCRdb itself ran the PCR reads through MiXCR, one entry per CDR3 protein. The table shows more than 5,500 distinct CDR3 sequences, with 49% occurring only once. No antigen is known for these receptors. Source material: CD4+ T cells from blood, cultured in vitro. The receptors derive from a human donor in good health.

The genes are TRBV28 and TRBJ1-5; TRBD1 might be the D (6 bases). The V end was cut by 3 bases, the J end by 6 bases, with 12 bases between. Germline-derived CDR1 and CDR2 are MDHEN and SYDVKM. The CDR3 loop spans 14 amino acids. CDR3 nucleotides: TGTGCCAGCAGTTTGGGGGTGGGGGCTCAGCCCCAGCATTTT. Its protein is CASSLGVGAQPQHF.

A few counts support this clonotype. The rearrangement links TRBV20-1 to TRBJ2-3; the match to TRBD2 covers 10 bases. The germline V gene has CDR1 DFQATT and CDR2 SNEGSKA (reference sequence). Germline trimming cut 5 bases from V and 1 base from J; bases unmatched to any gene: 6. The CDR3 is 15 amino acids. The CDR3: CSAATLAGRTDTQYF. The CDR3 nucleotides read TGCAGTGCTGCAACACTAGCGGGACGCACAGATACGCAGTATTTT.

The V and J genes are TRBV7-2 and TRBJ1-4; D not certain. V lost 1 base and J 13 bases, leaving 13 bases between the germline ends. The CDR3 sequence is 13 residues long. Germline V gene data show CDR1 as SGHTA and CDR2 as FQGNSA. The CDR3 is CASSLEAQALLFF. CDR3 sequence (DNA): TGTGCCAGCAGCTTAGAAGCCCAGGCTTTACTGTTTTTT.

This chain links TRBV19 with TRBJ1-1; D gene uncertain. V lost 5 bases to trimming and J lost 6 bases, with 10 bases between them. This CDR3 has 12 residues. Germline V CDR1 and CDR2: LNHDA, SQIVND (reference sequence). The CDR3 DNA follows: TGTGCCAGTAGTTTCCACAGAGCTGAAGCTTTCTTT. It is translated as CASSFHRAEAFF. Filled out from reference TRBV19 and TRBJ1-1, the complete variable domain reads DGGITQSPKYLFRKEGQNVTLSCEQNLNHDAMYWYRQDPGQGLRLIYYSQIVNDFQKGDIAEGYSVSREKKESFPLTVTSAQKNPTAFYLCASSFHRAEAFFGQGTRLTVV.

The chain employs TRBV5-4 and TRBJ1-1; D gene ambiguous. CDR1 is SGHNT, CDR2 YYREEE, per germline (reference sequence). This CDR3 has 12 residues. Trimming cost V 0 bases and J 6 bases, with 6 bases left between them. The CDR3 bases are TGTGCCAGCAGCTTGGTTTCATCTGAAGCTTTCTTT. Its translation is CASSLVSSEAFF.

This clonotype was seen only a few times. The chain joins TRBV6-1 to TRBJ2-1, with 8 bases lining up with TRBD2. V gave up 4 bases and J gave up 0 bases; unmatched junction bases: 2. This CDR3 contains 15 residues. CDR1 is MNHNS and CDR2 is SASEGT in the germline V gene. CDR3 loop: CASSGTSGSYNEQFF. Here the CDR3 DNA reads TGTGCCAGCAGTGGTACTAGCGGCTCCTACAATGAGCAGTTCTTC.

CDR3 residues: CASRGAYYGYTF. Here the CDR3 DNA reads TGTGCCAGCAGGGGGGCATACTATGGCTACACCTTC. The gene calls are TRBV6-1 and TRBJ1-2; D is possibly TRBD1 (6 bases). Per the germline V gene, CDR1 is MNHNS and CDR2 is SASEGT. This CDR3 spans 12 amino acids. Trimming left V 6 bases short and J 3 bases short, with 8 bases between.

This clonotype was seen only a few times. The chain recombines TRBV24-1 with TRBJ1-1; 7 bases are shared with TRBD1. The CDR3 runs 13 residues. V gave up 8 bases and J gave up 6 bases; unmatched junction bases: 8. The germline V gene encodes CDR1 KGHDR and CDR2 SFDVKD. The CDR3 DNA reads TGTGCCACCACCCCAGGGGGGAGCGCTGAAGCTTTCTTT. This gives the protein CATTPGGSAEAFF.

The chain combines TRBV6-5 with TRBJ1-2, with unresolved D. Trimming removed 0 bases at V and 2 bases at J, with 4 bases between. The CDR3 runs 13 residues. Germline CDR1 and CDR2: MNHEY and SVGAGI. For the CDR3, the DNA is TGTGCCAGCAGTTACTCGACAAACTATGGCTACACCTTC. Encoded protein: CASSYSTNYGYTF.

This clonotype was counted between two and nine times. The V gene is TRBV20-1, the J gene TRBJ2-5; 9 nucleotides agree with TRBD2. The V gene end was trimmed by 0 bases and the J gene end by 1 base; junction bases not matched to a gene: 3. CDR1 DFQATT and CDR2 SNEGSKA come from the germline V gene (reference sequence). There are 15 residues in the CDR3. The CDR3 sequence: CSARDSGGPQETQYF. CDR3 DNA: TGCAGTGCTAGAGATAGCGGGGGCCCCCAAGAGACCCAGTACTTC.

This clonotype has a handful of counts. This chain joins TRBV6-2 or TRBV6-3 and TRBJ1-1; TRBD1 is a possible D gene (5 bases). The germline gives CDR1 MNHEY, CDR2 SVGEGT. V lost 7 bases and J 3 bases, leaving 21 bases between the germline ends. The CDR3 consists of 16 residues. DNA for the CDR3: TGTGCCAGCATTCCCGGACGGGCAGTGGGGGACACTGAAGCTTTCTTT. Amino acids: CASIPGRAVGDTEAFF.

V usage is TRBV7-2 and J usage is TRBJ2-1, with D possibly TRBD2 on 6 matching bases. Germline V gene data show CDR1 as SGHTA and CDR2 as FQGNSA. The ends were cut back, 5 bases at V and 4 bases at J, with 15 bases in the middle. The CDR3 is 15 residues long. CDR3 nucleotides: TGTGCCAGCAGCATTGTGGCGGGGATGTACAATGAGCAGTTCTTC. This translates into CASSIVAGMYNEQFF.

As to this clonotype: Relative to the germline gene, one junction end is altered; a read error may explain this. V is TRBV6-1 and J is TRBJ2-3; 10 bases match TRBD1. Per germline, CDR1 MNHNS and CDR2 SASEGT. This CDR3 is 13 amino acids long. CDR3 sequence: CVSSGTGVDTQYF. The CDR3 bases are TGTGTCAGCAGTGGGACAGGGGTAGATACGCAGTATTTT.

The rearrangement uses TRBV4-2 and TRBJ2-7, with 8 nucleotides matching TRBD2. Germline CDR1 reads LGHNA; CDR2 reads YNFKEQ. J gave up 0 bases and V 0 bases, and 10 bases lay outside the gene matches. CDR3 size: 18 residues. The CDR3 DNA sequence: TGTGCCAGCAGCCAAGATTCCCCACTAGCGGCCAGCTCCTACGAGCAGTACTTC. Protein: CASSQDSPLAASSYEQYF.

The chain carries TRBV20-1 and TRBJ2-5; 11 bases align to TRBD2. Trimming at V came to 3 bases and at J to 1 base, leaving 4 bases not matched to a gene. The CDR3 extends over 15 amino acids. The germline gives CDR1 DFQATT, CDR2 SNEGSKA (reference sequence). CDR3 sequence reads: CSARRTSGLQETQYF. In DNA form, the CDR3 reads TGCAGTGCTAGGAGGACTAGCGGGCTCCAAGAGACCCAGTACTTC.

This clonotype was found a few times. This chain connects TRBV20-1 to TRBJ1-2; 7 bases are shared with TRBD1. The CDR3 length is 12 residues. Per the germline V gene, CDR1 is DFQATT and CDR2 is SNEGSKA (reference sequence). This CDR3 is CVASGTENGYTF. In nucleotides, the CDR3 is TGCGTCGCCTCCGGGACAGAAAATGGCTACACCTTC.

The chain joins TRBV10-2 to TRBJ2-3; 7 bases match TRBD1. There are 12 residues in the CDR3. With V trimmed by 6 bases and J by 5 bases, 2 bases remained unmatched. Germline lookup yields CDR1 WSHSY and CDR2 SAAADI. CDR3 DNA: TGCGCCAGCAGGAGGGGGCAAGATACGCAGTATTTT. Protein: CASRRGQDTQYF.

The chain joins TRBV4-2 to TRBJ2-1; tentative D call: TRBD2 (6 bases). V was shortened by 0 bases and J by 6 bases, with 18 bases between the two germline ends. This CDR3 is built from 17 residues. Germline V gene sequence: CDR1 LGHNA, CDR2 YNFKEQ. The CDR3 region has the DNA TGTGCCAGCAGCCAAGAGCATGCGGGGAGACTGGGCAATGAGCAGTTCTTC. It specifies CASSQEHAGRLGNEQFF.

The CDR3 bases are TGCGCCAGCAGTGAAGCCGGGTACGGAGCTTTCTTT. This sequence encodes CASSEAGYGAFF. The V and J genes are TRBV10-1 and TRBJ1-1; D gene uncertain. The V gene's germline CDR1 is WNHNN and CDR2 SYGVQD (reference sequence). The CDR3 contains 12 residues. V was shortened by 3 bases and J by 10 bases, with 12 bases between the two germline ends.

The V gene is TRBV20-1, the J gene TRBJ2-5; the D gene could be TRBD1 or TRBD2 (5 bases each). V was pared by 1 base and J by 4 bases, with 13 bases between. There are 14 residues in the CDR3. Per germline, CDR1 DFQATT and CDR2 SNEGSKA (reference sequence). The CDR3 loop reads CSARGKEGRETQYF. In DNA, the CDR3 is TGCAGTGCTAGAGGGAAAGAGGGGCGAGAGACCCAGTACTTC.

This chain uses TRBV2 with TRBJ2-1, with 12 bases fitting TRBD2. This CDR3 contains 17 residues. CDR1 is SNHLY and CDR2 is FYNNEI in the germline V gene. With V trimmed by 5 bases and J by 3 bases, 8 bases remained unmatched. CDR3 nucleotides: TGTGCCAGCAGTTATTCCGGACTAGCGGGAATCTACAATGAGCAGTTCTTC. This gives the protein CASSYSGLAGIYNEQFF. Full variable domain (rest looked up from reference TRBV2 and TRBJ2-1): EPEVTQTPSHQVTQMGQEVILRCVPISNHLYFYWYRQILGQKVEFLVSFYNNEISEKSEIFDDQFSVERPDGSNFTLKIRSTKLEDSAMYFCASSYSGLAGIYNEQFFGPGTRLTVL.